This T cell receptor (beta chain) was profiled in a study of blood T cell repertoires in COVID-19. Study as a whole: The United States, Italy and Spain provided the acute and convalescent COVID-19 samples. In each case, the material was cDNA or gDNA derived from T cells, B-cell-depleted T cells, or PBMCs.

In the original analysis: Reference gene primer amplification gave nucleated cell count estimates. The method was immunoSEQ multiplex PCR; TCRdb's version includes in-frame clones alone and lacks a portion of them. V, J and clone size are those of that table, while D and trimming were read from the DNA. The sample records fewer than 300,000 clones, 82% being singletons. This receptor was taken from a woman aged 18-29 years with acute or convalescent COVID-19. Sequencing was carried out using peripheral blood.

DNA of the CDR3: TGTGCCAGCAGCCCCCTTTCAGCGGGAGGTGTCCTAGAGCAGTTCTTC. Amino acid sequence: CASSPLSAGGVLEQFF. The chain joins TRBV14 to TRBJ2-1; TRBD2 agrees at 9 bases. The CDR3 totals 16 residues. Germline values: CDR1 SGHDN, CDR2 FVKESK. V lost 4 bases to trimming and J lost 10 bases; unmatched junction nucleotides: 14.